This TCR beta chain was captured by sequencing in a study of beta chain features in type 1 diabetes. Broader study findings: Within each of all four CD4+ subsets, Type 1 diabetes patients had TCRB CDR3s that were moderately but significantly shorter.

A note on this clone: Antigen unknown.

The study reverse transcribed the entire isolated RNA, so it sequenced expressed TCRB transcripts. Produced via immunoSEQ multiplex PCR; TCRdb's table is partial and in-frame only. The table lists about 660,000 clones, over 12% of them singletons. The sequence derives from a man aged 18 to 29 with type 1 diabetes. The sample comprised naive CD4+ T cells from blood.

The CDR3 reads CASSPHKYGYTF. The CDR3 coding sequence is TGTGCCAGCAGCCCCCATAAATATGGCTACACCTTC. This chain connects TRBV7-2 to TRBJ1-2, with unresolved D. Deletions cut 5 bases from V and 5 bases from J, with 9 bases between. Germline values: CDR1 SGHTA, CDR2 FQGNSA. The CDR3 contains 12 residues.